This passage covers 24 T cell receptor beta chains from one sample sequenced in a study of blood T cell repertoires in COVID-19. Clones were sequenced by immunoSEQ multiplex PCR, and TCRdb holds only the in-frame ones, with some missing. The sample consists of 100,000 or so clones, about 80% of them appearing once. Sequencing input: peripheral blood. The receptors originated from a man aged 65 to 79 with active or convalescent COVID-19.

The CDR3 spells CASSFGGDPHNEQFF. The DNA for the CDR3 is TGTGCCAGCAGCTTCGGGGGGGACCCTCACAATGAGCAGTTCTTC. The chain couples TRBV7-9 to TRBJ2-1; 8 bases line up with TRBD2. CDR3 length equals 15 residues. CDR1 and CDR2 (germline): SEHNR, FQNEAQ (reference sequence). The junction had 6 bases not matched to a gene; V was cut back by 3 bases and J by 5 bases.

V gene TRBV7-2 combines with J gene TRBJ2-1, with 10 bases matching TRBD1. This CDR3 region has 15 residues. V gave up 3 bases and J gave up 7 bases; unmatched junction bases: 6. CDR1 is SGHTA and CDR2 is FQGNSA in the germline V gene. The CDR3 DNA is TGTGCCAGCAGCTTGGACAGGGGGATTAGGAATGAGCAGTTCTTC. This codes for CASSLDRGIRNEQFF.

This clone has only one observation. This chain joins TRBV5-1 and TRBJ2-7, with D unresolved. The CDR3 is 13 amino acids. Germline assignment: CDR1 SGHRS and CDR2 YFSETQ. Trimming cost V 5 bases and J 3 bases, with 12 bases left between them. The CDR3 region is CASSSDNGYEQYF. CDR3 DNA sequence: TGCGCCAGCAGTAGTGACAATGGCTACGAGCAGTACTTC. Complete variable domain (other parts from reference TRBV5-1 and TRBJ2-7): KAGVTQTPRYLIKTRGQQVTLSCSPISGHRSVSWYQQTPGQGLQFLFEYFSETQRNKGNFPGRFSGRQFSNSRSEMNVSTLELGDSALYLCASSSDNGYEQYFGPGTRLTVT.

V gene TRBV5-1 combines with J gene TRBJ2-7, with D possibly being TRBD1 (6 bases). V was trimmed by 5 bases and J by 0 bases, leaving 15 bases between them. The CDR3 is 15 residues long. Germline V gene lookup returns CDR1 SGHRS and CDR2 YFSETQ. The CDR3 sequence is CASRLQGSDSYEQYF. As DNA, the CDR3 is TGCGCCAGCAGGCTACAGGGTTCCGACTCCTACGAGCAGTACTTC. Complete variable domain (other parts from reference TRBV5-1 and TRBJ2-7): KAGVTQTPRYLIKTRGQQVTLSCSPISGHRSVSWYQQTPGQGLQFLFEYFSETQRNKGNFPGRFSGRQFSNSRSEMNVSTLELGDSALYLCASRLQGSDSYEQYFGPGTRLTVT.

The chain carries TRBV7-3 and TRBJ1-6; 10 bases line up with TRBD1. Germline lookup yields CDR1 SGHTA and CDR2 FQGTGA. V dropped 5 bases and J dropped 9; count of bases not matched to a gene: 7. The CDR3 extends over 15 amino acids. The DNA for the CDR3 is TGTGCCAGCAGCCAGACAGGGGGCGGTGGTTCACCCCTCCACTTT. Its protein is CASSQTGGGGSPLHF. The whole variable domain, filled in from reference TRBV7-3 and TRBJ1-6, reads GAGVSQTPSNKVTEKGKYVELRCDPISGHTALYWYRQSLGQGPEFLIYFQGTGAADDSGLPNDRFFAVRPEGSVSTLKIQRTERGDSAVYLCASSQTGGGGSPLHFGNGTRLTVT.

This clone was recorded once. The germline gene is not matched at one end of the junction; a read error may be the cause. The chain employs TRBV7-7 and TRBJ2-5, with a weak D call TRBD2 (6 bases). This CDR3 is built from 16 residues. The germline V gene encodes CDR1 SSHAT and CDR2 FNYEAQ (reference sequence). This CDR3 reads CASSENAGRNEETQYF. The CDR3 DNA sequence: TGTGCTAGCAGCGAAAACGCGGGACGGAACGAAGAGACCCAGTACTTC.

The chain joins TRBV15 to TRBJ1-1; maybe TRBD1 (5 bases). The CDR3 loop spans 13 amino acids. V was pared by 0 bases and J by 13 bases, with 15 bases between. The germline CDR1 and CDR2 sequences are LNHNV and YYDKDF (reference sequence). CDR3 coding DNA: TGTGCCACCAGCAGAGAAAGGGGCAGGATCGATTTCTTT. Protein: CATSRERGRIDFF.

The chain has TRBV10-3 and TRBJ1-1; tentatively, D is TRBD1 (5 bases). Germline loops: CDR1 ENHRY, CDR2 SYGVKD. The V gene lost 6 bases and the J gene lost 4 bases, with 9 bases spanning the gap. CDR3 length: 12 amino acids. CDR3 coding DNA: TGTGCCATCAGGACGGGGGGCACTGAAGCTTTCTTT. Amino acids: CAIRTGGTEAFF.

The J gene is TRBJ2-7, the V gene TRBV11-1; 8 bases match TRBD1. This CDR3 has 13 amino acids. The V and J ends lost 5 bases and 4 bases, in that order; junction bases with no gene match: 4. Germline V gene data show CDR1 as SGHAT and CDR2 as FQDESV (reference sequence). The CDR3 DNA reads TGTGCCAGCAGCCCTGACAGGGGATACGAGCAGTACTTC. It yields the protein CASSPDRGYEQYF.

The chain has TRBV7-9 and TRBJ2-3; weak D call: TRBD2 (6 bases). CDR3 length equals 14 residues. Germline CDR1 reads SEHNR; CDR2 reads FQNEAQ (reference sequence). Trimming left V 5 bases short and J 5 bases short, with 14 bases between. The CDR3: CASSRRDFEDTQYF. The CDR3 region has the DNA TGTGCCAGCAGCCGCCGGGACTTCGAAGATACGCAGTATTTT.

V gene TRBV2 combines with J gene TRBJ2-1, with TRBD2 matching over 11 bases. The germline V gene encodes CDR1 SNHLY and CDR2 FYNNEI. The V segment lost 7 bases and the J segment 0 bases; nucleotides outside the gene matches: 8. This CDR3 comprises 17 residues. The CDR3 spells CASTGLAGPSSYNEQFF. The CDR3 DNA reads as TGTGCCAGCACAGGACTAGCGGGCCCCAGCTCCTACAATGAGCAGTTCTTC.

This sequence joins TRBV24-1 and TRBJ2-3, with 9 bases matching TRBD1. The V gene's germline CDR1 is KGHDR and CDR2 SFDVKD. The CDR3 extends over 17 amino acids. Trimming took 4 bases from V and 2 from J; bases not matched to a gene: 9. The CDR3 loop is CATSESDRGWTTDTQYF. For the CDR3, the DNA is TGTGCCACCAGTGAATCCGACAGGGGGTGGACCACAGATACGCAGTATTTT.

V usage is TRBV19 and J usage is TRBJ2-5; 7 bases are a match to TRBD1. V shed 1 base, J shed 4 bases, and the junction held 6 bases outside the gene matches. The germline V gene has CDR1 LNHDA and CDR2 SQIVND (reference sequence). CDR3 size: 15 residues. DNA of the CDR3: TGTGCCAGTAGTATAGCGACAGGGATGGTAGAGACCCAGTACTTC. Protein product: CASSIATGMVETQYF.

The rearrangement uses TRBV5-5 and TRBJ2-5; 11 bases fit TRBD2. Germline V gives CDR1 SGHKS, CDR2 YYEKEE (reference sequence). Trimming at V came to 0 bases and at J to 5 bases, leaving 6 bases not matched to a gene. The CDR3 contains 16 residues. DNA for the CDR3: TGTGCCAGCAGCTTGGAGGCTAGCGGGGGGTGGGAGACCCAGTACTTC. Translating gives CASSLEASGGWETQYF.

The V call is TRBV21-1, the J call TRBJ1-1; the table gives TRBD1 as D, unverified against the DNA. TRBV21-1 counts as a pseudogene. The CDR3 loop spans 15 amino acids. CDR3 loop: CASSIHRAMNTEAFF. The CDR3 DNA reads TGTGCCAGCAGCATCCACAGGGCAATGAACACTGAAGCTTTCTTT.

The chain carries TRBV11-2 and TRBJ2-3, with 7 bases fitting TRBD2. V was pared by 1 base and J by 6 bases, with 7 bases of the junction left unmatched. This CDR3 is 15 amino acids long. Germline-derived CDR1 and CDR2 are SGHAT and FQNNGV. In nucleotides, the CDR3 is TGTGCCAGCAGCTTAGCGGGGGGTCCCTGGGATACGCAGTATTTT. Encoded protein: CASSLAGGPWDTQYF.

The rearrangement joins TRBV28 to TRBJ2-7; 7 bases line up with TRBD1. Per germline, CDR1 MDHEN and CDR2 SYDVKM. The CDR3 contains 14 residues. V lost 9 bases, J lost 2 bases, and 10 bases stayed unmatched. CDR3 region: CASKTGNLAYEQYF. The CDR3 region has the DNA TGTGCCAGTAAGACAGGGAATTTGGCCTACGAGCAGTACTTC.

This chain joins TRBV19 and TRBJ2-2, with a weak D call TRBD2 (5 bases). This CDR3 spans 14 amino acids. Germline loops: CDR1 LNHDA, CDR2 SQIVND (reference sequence). Deletions cut 4 bases from V and 7 bases from J, with 13 bases between. CDR3 DNA sequence: TGTGCCAGTAGTAGAATGGACGGAGGCGGGGAGCTGTTTTTT. Translating it yields CASSRMDGGGELFF.

J is TRBJ2-7 and V is TRBV29-1; 7 bases are shared with TRBD1. The CDR3 is 12 residues long. Per the germline V gene, CDR1 is SQVTM and CDR2 is ANQGSEA. V dropped 7 bases and J dropped 3; count of bases not matched to a gene: 6. The DNA of the CDR3 is TGCAGCGCGTTACAGGGGTACTACGAGCAGTACTTC. Protein product: CSALQGYYEQYF.

This chain links TRBV24-1 with TRBJ2-1, with D perhaps matching TRBD2 (6 bases). V shed 1 base and J shed 8 bases, with 20 bases lying between them. The CDR3 has 17 amino acids. Germline values: CDR1 KGHDR, CDR2 SFDVKD. The CDR3 protein is CATSDLNIPGAADEQFF. The CDR3 DNA reads as TGTGCCACCAGTGATTTAAATATACCGGGAGCGGCGGATGAGCAGTTCTTC.

J is TRBJ2-1 and V is TRBV18, with 10 nucleotides matching TRBD2. Germline CDR1 and CDR2: KGHSH and LQKENI. V lost 2 bases and J lost 2; bases outside the gene matches: 6. This CDR3 has 17 amino acids. CDR3 loop: CASSPFIAGGTYNEQFF. For the CDR3, the DNA is TGTGCCAGCTCACCATTCATAGCGGGAGGAACCTACAATGAGCAGTTCTTC.

V and J are TRBV4-3 and TRBJ2-7; 7 bases are shared with TRBD2. The CDR3 has 17 residues. Germline values: CDR1 LGHNA, CDR2 YSLEER. With V trimmed by 0 bases and J by 0 bases, 8 bases remained unmatched. CDR3 sequence (DNA): TGCGCCAGCAGCCAAGAATTGATCGGGGGGAGCTCCTACGAGCAGTACTTC. This gives the protein CASSQELIGGSSYEQYF.

V gene TRBV10-3 combines with J gene TRBJ2-1; TRBD2 agrees at 8 bases. The length of the CDR3 is 13 residues. With V trimmed by 8 bases and J by 8 bases, 8 bases remained unmatched. Germline V lookup: CDR1 ENHRY, CDR2 SYGVKD. The CDR3 spells CAIQRERWDEQFF. As DNA, the CDR3 is TGTGCCATCCAGCGGGAGAGGTGGGATGAGCAGTTCTTC.

This chain joins TRBV28 and TRBJ2-7, with 9 bases that match TRBD2. V was clipped by 7 bases and J by 1 base; unmatched bases: 8. This CDR3 is 15 amino acids long. Germline loops: CDR1 MDHEN, CDR2 SYDVKM. In DNA, the CDR3 is TGTGCCAGCATGCAGGCGGGAGGGGATTCCTACGAGCAGTACTTC. It is translated as CASMQAGGDSYEQYF.